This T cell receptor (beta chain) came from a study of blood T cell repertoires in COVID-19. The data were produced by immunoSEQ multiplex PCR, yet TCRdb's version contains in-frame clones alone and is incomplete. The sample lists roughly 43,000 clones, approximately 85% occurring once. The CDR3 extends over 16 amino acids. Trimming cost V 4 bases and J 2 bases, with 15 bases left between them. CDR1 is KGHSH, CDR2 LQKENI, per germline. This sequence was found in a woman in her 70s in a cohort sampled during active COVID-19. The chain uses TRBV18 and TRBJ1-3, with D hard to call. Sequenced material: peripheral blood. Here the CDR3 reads CASSLGLWSPGNTIYF. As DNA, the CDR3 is TGTGCCAGCTCACTGGGTTTATGGAGCCCTGGAAACACCATATATTTT.